The clone carrying this T cell receptor beta chain showed up just a few times. What it binds is unknown. The PCR employed 60 Vbeta primers together with 13 Jbeta primers. Some clones are missing from TCRdb's copy, which holds only in-frame ones; the method was immunoSEQ multiplex PCR. The sample lists 180,000 or so clones, approximately 81% seen once, with about 2.3% in the top ten. V shed 3 bases and J 3 bases; nucleotides not matched to a gene: 7. Germline V gene lookup returns CDR1 SGHAT and CDR2 FQNNGV. The CDR3 extends over 16 amino acids. The sample belongs to a study of cytomegalovirus exposure and HLA in healthy donors. The study, taken as a whole, reports: Another analysis was done later, and it associated 16,951 TCR beta sequences with HLA alleles at 0.05 false discovery rate. In an earlier analysis, about 87% or about 30%: the productive usage of most TCR beta V segments. CMV serostatus was the only immune exposure information that was available.

This clonotype was sampled from a woman aged 50 to 65 in good health and CMV-seronegative. Sequencing was done on a sample of PBMCs. This rearrangement joins TRBV11-2 to TRBJ2-5; TRBD1 agrees at 10 bases. The CDR3 here is CASSLAGTGVKETQYF. The CDR3 nucleotides are TGTGCCAGCAGCTTGGCCGGGACAGGGGTAAAAGAGACCCAGTACTTC.